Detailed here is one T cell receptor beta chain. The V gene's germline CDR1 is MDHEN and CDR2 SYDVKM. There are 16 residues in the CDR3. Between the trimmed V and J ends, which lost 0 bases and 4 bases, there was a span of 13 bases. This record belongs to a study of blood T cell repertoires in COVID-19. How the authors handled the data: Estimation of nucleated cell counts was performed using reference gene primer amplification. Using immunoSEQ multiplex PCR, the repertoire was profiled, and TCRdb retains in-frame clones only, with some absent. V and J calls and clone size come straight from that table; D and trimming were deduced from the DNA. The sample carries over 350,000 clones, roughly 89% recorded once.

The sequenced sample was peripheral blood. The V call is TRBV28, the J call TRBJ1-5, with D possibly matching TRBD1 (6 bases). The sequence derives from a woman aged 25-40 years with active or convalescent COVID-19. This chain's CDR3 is CASSLWRQVRNQPQHF. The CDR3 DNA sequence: TGTGCCAGCAGTTTATGGAGACAGGTGAGAAATCAGCCCCAGCATTTT.